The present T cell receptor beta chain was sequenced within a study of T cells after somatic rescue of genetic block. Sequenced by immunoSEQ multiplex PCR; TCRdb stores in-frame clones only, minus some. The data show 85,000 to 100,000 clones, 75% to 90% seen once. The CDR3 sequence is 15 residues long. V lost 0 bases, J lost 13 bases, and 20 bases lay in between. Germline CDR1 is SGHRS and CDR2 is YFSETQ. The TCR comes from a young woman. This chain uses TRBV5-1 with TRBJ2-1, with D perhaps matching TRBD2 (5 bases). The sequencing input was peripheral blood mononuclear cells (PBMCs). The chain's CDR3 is CASSLEAEVFSGQFF. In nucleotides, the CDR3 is TGCGCCAGCAGCTTGGAGGCGGAGGTATTTTCCGGACAGTTCTTC. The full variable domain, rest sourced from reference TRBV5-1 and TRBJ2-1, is KAGVTQTPRYLIKTRGQQVTLSCSPISGHRSVSWYQQTPGQGLQFLFEYFSETQRNKGNFPGRFSGRQFSNSRSEMNVSTLELGDSALYLCASSLEAEVFSGQFFGPGTRLTVL.